The entry below describes one T cell receptor (beta chain). Its antigen remains unidentified. There are no base qualities to consult, and no much larger clone falls within one base. The CDR3 holds 15 amino acids from the cysteine to the phenylalanine. This entry keeps only the CDR3 DNA: 45 bases, framed from base 1. V is trimmed back by 4 bases and J by 6 bases, and the junction contains 11 bases that no gene match accounts for. CDR1 and CDR2 are read off the germline V gene as SGHRS and YFSETQ. Receptor libraries were prepared by the immunoSEQ multiplex PCR assay. For the multiplex PCR, a mixture combining 60 forward primers for TCR Vbeta segments and 13 reverse primers for TCR Jbeta segments was used. Amplification of the CDR3 region of rearranged TCR beta genes was performed with a multiplex PCR assay on genomic DNA. On the Illumina HiSeq System, the amplified TCR beta libraries were sequenced as 87-base-pair reads. Processing in the source paper ran as follows. Across the 666 repertoires, a later analysis counted 78 million or so unique TCR beta chains, around 10 million of which were shared by at least two donors. To remove PCR and sequencing errors, raw reads were error-corrected and collapsed into unique sequences using a nearest-neighbor algorithm that merged closely related sequences. Alignment of CDR3 sequences to IMGT reference sequences was used to assign V, D and J gene segments. Each retained sequence needed at least a six-nucleotide match to both a V gene segment and a J gene segment. A rearrangement counted as productive if the CDR3 had no stop codons and remained in frame with V and J, and every other rearrangement counted as non-productive. CDR3 was defined according to IMGT convention as the region running from the second conserved V-encoded cysteine to the conserved J-encoded phenylalanine. The earlier analysis of 500 to 750 of the donors excluded any sequence lacking an unambiguous match to a single V gene segment. An earlier analysis of fewer than 750 of the donors called V segments functional above 56.7% productive rearrangements and segregating when the between-donor standard deviation exceeded 5%. A statistical classification framework was built for diagnosing cytomegalovirus status from the catalog of TCR beta chain sequences. In a later analysis, V and J genes were assigned by comparing TCR nucleotide sequences against IMGT/GENE-DB human TR gene sequences. The TCRdist pipeline was used in a later analysis to assign CDR3 sequences and most-parsimonious VDJ recombination scenarios. In a later analysis, every TCR beta chain was defined by the combination of its CDR3 amino acid sequence and its V-gene family, and reads without a unique V-gene family were dropped. To address suspected cross-contamination and a sequencing artifact, a later analysis removed under 600 highly shared, low-generation-probability nucleotide sequences. A later analysis calculated a clonal expansion index for each public chain from normalized within-repertoire ranks of inferred template counts. A later analysis computed generation probabilities with a VDJ recombination model fitted to out-of-frame rearrangements, and checked the results against IGoR. In a later analysis, TCR-TCR, TCR-HLA and TCR-CMV co-occurrence was scored with hypergeometric tests, and a repertoire-size bias correction was applied to TCR pairs. A later analysis estimated false discovery rates by permuting HLA or CMV assignments 20 times. In a later analysis, co-occurring TCRs were grouped with DBSCAN, and TCRdist sequence similarity was added when clustering was performed within HLA-allele-positive subsets. For co-occurrence clustering, repertoires with fewer than 30,000 or more than 120,000 public chains were excluded, along with several repertoires with anomalous nucleotide sharing. Drawn from immuneACCESS, this table holds only the in-frame rearrangements with V and J called that TCRdb kept. Clones are partly lost; checked studies trace under half to an unresolved V gene and leave the rest unexplained. The V and J calls and clone size come from that table; D and trimming were worked out from the DNA. In all, the sample holds about 190,000 clones, and around 75% of those were seen once. The ten largest clones add up to 3% to 4% of the sample.

This sample was taken from a study of cytomegalovirus exposure and HLA in healthy donors (dated by TCRdb to 2016 to 2017). With respect to the entire study: According to an earlier analysis of 587 of the donors, 150 million to 200 million T cells yielded 90 million to 140 million unique TCR beta sequences and about 300 Gb of sequence data. The study profiled the T cell repertoires of fewer than 850 subjects by immunosequencing and related them to cytomegalovirus serostatus. The number of typed donors differed by locus: roughly 620-630 for A, B, C, DRB1 and DQB1; 522 for DQA1; some 590 for DPA1; and some 450 for DPB1. A later analysis re-examined previously published TCR beta repertoires from more than 600 donors and added high-resolution HLA genotyping to investigate patterns of TCR occurrence. A separate validation cohort of 100 to 150 different subjects was used in addition to the 666-subject first cohort. Alongside the repertoire data, information on donor age, sex, ethnicity and CMV serostatus was compiled. Every discovery cohort repertoire had been produced on one sequencing platform. An early release that covered around 590 HLA-typed donors contained around 300 gigabases of sequencing data and about 93 million unique TCR sequences. Among the roughly 400 genotyped donors, 75% to 90% belonged to the genetic ancestry cluster associated with self-reported Caucasian donors. The study combined high-throughput TCR immunosequencing, statistical association of individual TCRs with disease status, and machine learning to predict cytomegalovirus infection status. Across 398 genotyped donors of the cohort, an average of roughly 250,000 unique TCR beta nucleotide sequences per donor were sequenced, and roughly 17% of those sequences were non-productive. Rather than drawing on any new phenotypic data, the later analysis identified candidate immune exposures from TCR beta sequences and the way those sequences occurred across donors. HLA typing included class I and class II loci at four-digit resolution. The study aimed to test whether cataloging public T cell receptors could reveal signatures of past pathogen exposure. A later genetic analysis took genome-wide SNP genotypes for about three fifths of the 666 donors and used that subset as a discovery cohort. An earlier analysis of about 620 of the donors applied high-throughput TCR beta sequencing to assess whether each TCR beta V gene segment acted as functional or pseudogenic. Roughly 5 DR-DQ haplotypes were handled as single units for association and clustering, since linkage in the cohort was strong. The paper as a whole reports these results and caveats: A later analysis found that TCR association rates varied across HLA loci, with DRB1 alleles showing the most associated TCRs and HLA-C alleles the fewest. In a later analysis, HLA-associated TCR beta chains were found to be more clonally expanded and to have lower generation probabilities than equally common non-associated chains. Specific HLA alleles were associated with 15,000 to 20,000 TCR beta sequences at a false discovery rate of 0.05 in a later analysis. A cluster of highly shared sequence variants was judged likely to represent a technical artifact of the sequencing pipeline. In a later genetic analysis, fewer N-insertions in productive TCRs were reported among donors in an Asian-associated ancestry cluster than the approximately 710-donor mean. Because counts were too low, about 18 rarely observed V segments, including chromosome 9 orphons, were left out of the earlier analysis of a few hundred of the donors. It was suggested by the authors that the approach could potentially be generalized to other disease states and immunological phenotypes. A further reported finding was that TCR beta sequences accurately predicted the HLA-A and HLA-B alleles for most subjects in the first cohort. Because HLA typing was missing for some donors at each locus, association tests included only the typed subset. Presence/absence analyses assumed roughly uniform sequencing depth across donors, an assumption that may not hold. In a later analysis, most CMV-associated TCR beta chains were found to appear HLA-restricted, with HLA associations seemingly driven largely by CMV exposure. Correlated functional status among segregating V segments might reflect linkage disequilibrium, but an unknown experimental factor could not be ruled out. When HLA alleles, especially DR and DQ, strongly co-occurred, attributing TCR associations to individual alleles was difficult. Because the 87-base-pair reads could not distinguish some IMGT-functional V segments, including TRBV6-2 and TRBV6-3, those segments were excluded. Cytomegalovirus status was reported to be diagnosed by the classifier with high specificity and sensitivity in both the original and validation cohorts. The study listed 150 to 200 TCR beta chains as associated with cytomegalovirus. Most TCR sequences were observed very rarely across donors, whereas some public TCRs were present in many individuals. A few of the identified cytomegalovirus-associated TCR beta chains were confirmed in vitro to be specific for cytomegalovirus antigens. CMV serostatus was the only immune exposure information available for the cohort. In an earlier analysis of roughly 560 of the donors, most TCR beta V segments were observed in productive rearrangements about 90% or about 30% of the time, broadly matching IMGT annotations. A later analysis reported that several top co-occurrence clusters appeared linked to parvovirus B19, influenza, CMV and Epstein-Barr virus. A later genetic analysis associated a missense DCLRE1C variant with V-gene and J-gene trimming of TCR beta chains, and an independent cohort replicated the association. Only TCR beta chains were sequenced in this cohort, and the absence of alpha or paired-chain data limited detectable features.

The cohort comprised more than 550 healthy bone marrow donors. Cohort members were all nominally healthy when sampled, although unrecorded immune exposures were likely present. The donor tested CMV seropositive, placing the donor among the 289 seropositive members of the cohort. A peripheral blood sample was collected from each donor, and TCR beta sequencing was performed on peripheral blood mononuclear cells. The Qiagen DNeasy Blood Extraction Kit was used to extract genomic DNA from the blood cell samples. The receptor comes from a young woman in good health and CMV-seropositive. The sequence joins TRBV5-1 to TRBJ2-7; 9 central nucleotides agree with TRBD2. Source material: PBMCs. This receptor carries the CDR3 CASSPHSGSSLEQYF. The bases are TGCGCCAGCAGCCCTCATAGCGGGAGCTCTCTCGAGCAGTACTTC.